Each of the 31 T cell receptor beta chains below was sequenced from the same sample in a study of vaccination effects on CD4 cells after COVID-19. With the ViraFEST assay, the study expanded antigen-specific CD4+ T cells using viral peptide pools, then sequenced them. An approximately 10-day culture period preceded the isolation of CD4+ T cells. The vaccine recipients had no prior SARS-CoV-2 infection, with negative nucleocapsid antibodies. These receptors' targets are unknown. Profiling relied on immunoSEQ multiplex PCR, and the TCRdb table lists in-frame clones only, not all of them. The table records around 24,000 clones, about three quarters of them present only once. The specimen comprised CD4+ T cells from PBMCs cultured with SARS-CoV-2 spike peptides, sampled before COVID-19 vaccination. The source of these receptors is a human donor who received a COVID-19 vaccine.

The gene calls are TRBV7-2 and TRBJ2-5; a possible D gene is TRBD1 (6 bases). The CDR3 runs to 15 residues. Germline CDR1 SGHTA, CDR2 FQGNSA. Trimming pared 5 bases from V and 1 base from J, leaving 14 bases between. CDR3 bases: TGTGCCAGCAGCGCACAGGGCTTCGGCCAAGAGACCCAGTACTTC. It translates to CASSAQGFGQETQYF.

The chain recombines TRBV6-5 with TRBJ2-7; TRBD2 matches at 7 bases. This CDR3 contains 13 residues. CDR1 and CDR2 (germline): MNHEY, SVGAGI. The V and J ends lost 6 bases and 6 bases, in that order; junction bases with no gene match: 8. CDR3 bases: TGTGCCAGCAGACCCGGATGGGGGGGCGAGCAGTACTTC. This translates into CASRPGWGGEQYF.

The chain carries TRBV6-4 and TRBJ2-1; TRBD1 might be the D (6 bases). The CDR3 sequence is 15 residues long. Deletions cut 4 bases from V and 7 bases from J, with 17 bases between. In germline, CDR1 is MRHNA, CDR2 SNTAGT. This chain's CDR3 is CASSAQGRSGNEQFF. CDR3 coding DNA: TGTGCCAGCAGTGCTCAGGGGCGGAGCGGAAATGAGCAGTTCTTC.

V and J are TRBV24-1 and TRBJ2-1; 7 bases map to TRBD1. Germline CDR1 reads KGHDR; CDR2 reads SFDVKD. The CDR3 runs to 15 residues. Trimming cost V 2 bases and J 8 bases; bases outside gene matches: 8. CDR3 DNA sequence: TGTGCCACCAGTGATTACACAGGGGTGCAATATGAGCAGTTCTTC. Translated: CATSDYTGVQYEQFF.

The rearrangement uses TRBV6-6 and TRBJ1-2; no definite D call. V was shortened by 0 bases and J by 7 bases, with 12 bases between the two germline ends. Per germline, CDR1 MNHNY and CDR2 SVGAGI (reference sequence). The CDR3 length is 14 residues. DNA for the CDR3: TGTGCCAGCAGTTACTCGAGTTCTGATCGTGGCTACACCTTC. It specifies CASSYSSSDRGYTF.

The CDR3 is CASRFSTDTQYF. In DNA form, the CDR3 reads TGTGCCAGCCGATTTAGCACAGATACGCAGTATTTT. V gene TRBV12-3 or TRBV12-4 combines with J gene TRBJ2-3; D ambiguous. CDR3 length equals 12 residues. Trimming took 8 bases from V and 0 from J, leaving 6 bases between them.

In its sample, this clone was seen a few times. This chain's CDR3 is CASRRDLTYEQYF. As DNA, the CDR3 is TGTGCCAGCCGCCGGGACTTAACCTACGAGCAGTACTTC. The chain recombines TRBV2 with TRBJ2-7; D possibly corresponds to TRBD2 (6 bases). Germline V gives CDR1 SNHLY, CDR2 FYNNEI. V was shortened by 8 bases and J by 2 bases, with 13 bases between the two germline ends. The CDR3 loop spans 13 amino acids.

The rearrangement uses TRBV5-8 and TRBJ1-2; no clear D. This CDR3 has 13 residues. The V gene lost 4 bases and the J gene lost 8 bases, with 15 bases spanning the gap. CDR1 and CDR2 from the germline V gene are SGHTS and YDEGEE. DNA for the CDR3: TGTGCCAGCAGCCTGACCTATATGGAGGGCTACACCTTC. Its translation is CASSLTYMEGYTF.

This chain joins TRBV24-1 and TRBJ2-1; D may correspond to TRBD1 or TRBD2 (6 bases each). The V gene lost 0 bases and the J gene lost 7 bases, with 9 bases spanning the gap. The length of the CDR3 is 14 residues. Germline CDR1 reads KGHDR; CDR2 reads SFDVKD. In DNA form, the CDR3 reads TGTGCCACCAGTGATTTGGGGGGGCTGAATGAGCAGTTCTTC. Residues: CATSDLGGLNEQFF.

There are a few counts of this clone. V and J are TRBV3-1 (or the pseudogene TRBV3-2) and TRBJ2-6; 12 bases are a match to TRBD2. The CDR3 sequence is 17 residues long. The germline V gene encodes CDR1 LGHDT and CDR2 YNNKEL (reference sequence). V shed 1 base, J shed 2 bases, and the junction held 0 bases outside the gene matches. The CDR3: CASSQGLAGAGANVLTF. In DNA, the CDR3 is TGTGCCAGCAGCCAAGGACTAGCGGGAGCTGGGGCCAACGTCCTGACTTTC.

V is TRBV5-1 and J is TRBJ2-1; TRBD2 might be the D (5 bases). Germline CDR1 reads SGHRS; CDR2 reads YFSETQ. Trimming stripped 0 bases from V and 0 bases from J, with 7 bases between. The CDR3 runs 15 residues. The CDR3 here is CASSLAGSSYNEQFF. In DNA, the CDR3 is TGCGCCAGCAGCTTGGCGGGATCCTCCTACAATGAGCAGTTCTTC.

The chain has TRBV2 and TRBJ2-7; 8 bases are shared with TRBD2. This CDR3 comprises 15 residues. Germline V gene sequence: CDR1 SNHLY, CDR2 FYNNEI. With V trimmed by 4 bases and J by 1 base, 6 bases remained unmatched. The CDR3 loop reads CASSASGGLSYEQYF. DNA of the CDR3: TGTGCCAGCAGTGCCAGCGGGGGCCTTTCCTACGAGCAGTACTTC.

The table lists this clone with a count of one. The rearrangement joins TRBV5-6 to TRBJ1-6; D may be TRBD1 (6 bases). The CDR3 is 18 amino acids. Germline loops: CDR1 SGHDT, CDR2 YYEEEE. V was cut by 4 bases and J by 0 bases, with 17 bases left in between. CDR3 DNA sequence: TGTGCCAGCAGCCTGGGACACCGGCTAAGCTCCTATAATTCACCCCTCCACTTT. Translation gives CASSLGHRLSSYNSPLHF.

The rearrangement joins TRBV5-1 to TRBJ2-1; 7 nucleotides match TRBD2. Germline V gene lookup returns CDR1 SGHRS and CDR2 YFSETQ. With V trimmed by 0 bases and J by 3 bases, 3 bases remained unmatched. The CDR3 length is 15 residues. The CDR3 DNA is TGCGCCAGCAGCTTGGATCGGGGGGACTACAATGAGCAGTTCTTC. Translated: CASSLDRGDYNEQFF.

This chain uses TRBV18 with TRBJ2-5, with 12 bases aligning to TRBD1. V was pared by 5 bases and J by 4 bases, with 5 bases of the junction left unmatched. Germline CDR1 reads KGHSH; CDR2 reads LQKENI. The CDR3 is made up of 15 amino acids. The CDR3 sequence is CASSTGTGGSETQYF. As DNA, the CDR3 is TGTGCCAGCTCAACTGGGACAGGGGGCTCAGAGACCCAGTACTTC.

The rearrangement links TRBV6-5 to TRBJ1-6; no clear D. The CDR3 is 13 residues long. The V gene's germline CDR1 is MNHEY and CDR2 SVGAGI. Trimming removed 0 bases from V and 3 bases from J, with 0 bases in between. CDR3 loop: CASSYSYNSPLHF. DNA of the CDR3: TGTGCCAGCAGTTACTCCTATAATTCACCCCTCCACTTT.

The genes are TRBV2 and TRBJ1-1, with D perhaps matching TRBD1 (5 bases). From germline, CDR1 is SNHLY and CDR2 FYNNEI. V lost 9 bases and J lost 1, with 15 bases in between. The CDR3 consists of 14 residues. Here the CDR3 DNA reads TGTGCCAGTGTGACAGAATCGACGAACACTGAAGCTTTCTTT. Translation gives CASVTESTNTEAFF.

In DNA form, the CDR3 reads TGCGCCAGCAGCAATGGAGGGAAGGACACAGATACGCAGTATTTT. It yields the protein CASSNGGKDTDTQYF. This chain connects TRBV5-1 to TRBJ2-3; D perhaps matches TRBD2 (6 bases). The CDR3 is made up of 15 amino acids. Germline lookup yields CDR1 SGHRS and CDR2 YFSETQ. The germline V and J ends were trimmed by 4 bases and 2 bases, with 14 bases remaining between them.

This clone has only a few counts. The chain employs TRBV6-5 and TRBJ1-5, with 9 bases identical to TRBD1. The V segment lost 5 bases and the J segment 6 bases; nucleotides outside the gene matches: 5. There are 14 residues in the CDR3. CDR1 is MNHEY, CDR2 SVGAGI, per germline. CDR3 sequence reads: CASSMGQGVQPQHF. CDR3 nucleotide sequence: TGTGCCAGCAGTATGGGACAGGGTGTTCAGCCCCAGCATTTT.

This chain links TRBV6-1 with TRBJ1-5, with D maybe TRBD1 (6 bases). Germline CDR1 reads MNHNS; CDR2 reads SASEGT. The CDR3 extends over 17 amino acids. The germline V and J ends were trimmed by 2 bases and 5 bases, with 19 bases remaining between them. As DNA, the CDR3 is TGTGCCAGCAGTGAACAGCCGTTGACAGGAAACTATCAGCCCCAGCATTTT. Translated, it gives CASSEQPLTGNYQPQHF.

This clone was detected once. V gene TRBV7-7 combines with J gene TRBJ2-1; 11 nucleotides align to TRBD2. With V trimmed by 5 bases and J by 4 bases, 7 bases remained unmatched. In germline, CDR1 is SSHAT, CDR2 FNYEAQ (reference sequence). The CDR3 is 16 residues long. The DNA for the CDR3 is TGTGCCAGCAGCCTATTAGCGGGGGGGCCGTACAATGAGCAGTTCTTC. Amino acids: CASSLLAGGPYNEQFF. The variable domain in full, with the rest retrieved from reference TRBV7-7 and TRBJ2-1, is GAGVSQSPRYKVTKRGQDVTLRCDPISSHATLYWYQQALGQGPEFLTYFNYEAQPDKSGLPSDRFSAERPEGSISTLTIQRTEQRDSAMYRCASSLLAGGPYNEQFFGPGTRLTVL.

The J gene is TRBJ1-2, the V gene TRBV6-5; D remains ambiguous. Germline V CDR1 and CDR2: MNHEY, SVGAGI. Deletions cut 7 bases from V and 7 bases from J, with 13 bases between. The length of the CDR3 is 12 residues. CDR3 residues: CASKKGNGGYTF. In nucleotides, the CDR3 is TGTGCCAGCAAAAAGGGAAACGGTGGCTACACCTTC.

The CDR3 loop is CASSLVSGYTEAFF. CDR3 sequence (DNA): TGTGCCAGCAGCTTAGTTTCTGGGTACACTGAAGCTTTCTTT. J is TRBJ1-1 and V is TRBV7-2; no clear D gene. V lost 1 base, J lost 3 bases, and 9 bases lay in between. Germline V gene sequence: CDR1 SGHTA, CDR2 FQGNSA. The CDR3 is 14 residues long.

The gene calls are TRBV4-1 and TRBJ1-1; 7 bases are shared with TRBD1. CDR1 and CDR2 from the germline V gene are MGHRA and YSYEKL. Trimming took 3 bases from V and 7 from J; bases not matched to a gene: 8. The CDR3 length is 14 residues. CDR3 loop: CASSQPGQPLEAFF. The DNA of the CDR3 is TGCGCCAGCAGCCAGCCGGGACAGCCGCTTGAAGCTTTCTTT.

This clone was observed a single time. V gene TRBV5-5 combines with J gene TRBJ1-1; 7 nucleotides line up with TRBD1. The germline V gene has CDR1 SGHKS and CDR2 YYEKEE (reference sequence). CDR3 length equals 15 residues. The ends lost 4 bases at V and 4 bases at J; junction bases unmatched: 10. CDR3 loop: CASSETTGSFTEAFF. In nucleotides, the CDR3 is TGTGCCAGCAGCGAGACGACAGGGTCCTTCACTGAAGCTTTCTTT.

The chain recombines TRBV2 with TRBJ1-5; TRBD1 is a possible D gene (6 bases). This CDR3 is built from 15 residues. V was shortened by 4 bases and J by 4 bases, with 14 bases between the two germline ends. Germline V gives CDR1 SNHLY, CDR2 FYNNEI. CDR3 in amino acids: CASSASGALNQPQHF. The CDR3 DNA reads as TGTGCCAGCAGTGCCTCAGGGGCCTTGAATCAGCCCCAGCATTTT.

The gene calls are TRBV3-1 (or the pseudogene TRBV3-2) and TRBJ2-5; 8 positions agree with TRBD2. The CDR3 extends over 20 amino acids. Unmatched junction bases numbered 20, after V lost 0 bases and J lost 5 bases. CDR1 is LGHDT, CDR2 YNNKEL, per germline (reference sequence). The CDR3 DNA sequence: TGTGCCAGCAGCCAAGATAGCCCTTGGTTTCATCGGGGGGGCCGCGAGACCCAGTACTTC. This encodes CASSQDSPWFHRGGRETQYF.

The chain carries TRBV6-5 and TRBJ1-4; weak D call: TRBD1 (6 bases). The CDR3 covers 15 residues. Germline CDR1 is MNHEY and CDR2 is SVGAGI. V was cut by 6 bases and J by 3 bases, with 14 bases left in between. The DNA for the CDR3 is TGTGCCAGCAGAAAATACAGGGTAGCTAATGAAAAACTGTTTTTT. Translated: CASRKYRVANEKLFF.

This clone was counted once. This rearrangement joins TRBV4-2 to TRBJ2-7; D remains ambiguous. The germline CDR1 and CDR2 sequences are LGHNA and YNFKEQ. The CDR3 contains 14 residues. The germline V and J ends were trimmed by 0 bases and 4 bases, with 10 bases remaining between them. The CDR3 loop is CASSQDLSAYEQYF. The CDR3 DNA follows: TGTGCCAGCAGCCAAGATCTCTCAGCGTACGAGCAGTACTTC.

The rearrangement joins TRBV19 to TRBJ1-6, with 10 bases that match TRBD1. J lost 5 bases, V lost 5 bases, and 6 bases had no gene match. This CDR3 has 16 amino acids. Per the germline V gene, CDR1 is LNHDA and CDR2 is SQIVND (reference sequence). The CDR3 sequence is CASSAPGQGNNSPLHF. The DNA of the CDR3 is TGTGCCAGTAGTGCACCGGGACAGGGGAATAATTCACCCCTCCACTTT.

CDR3 DNA sequence: TGTGCCAGCAGCGTAGTCGCGGGACACTCCGAAAAACTGTTTTTT. It codes for CASSVVAGHSEKLFF. This chain joins TRBV9 and TRBJ1-4; possible D gene TRBD1, 6 bases. V lost 0 bases to trimming and J lost 8 bases, with 14 bases between them. There are 15 residues in the CDR3. CDR1 SGDLS and CDR2 YYNGEE come from the germline V gene. Full variable domain (outside the CDR3, taken from reference TRBV9 and TRBJ1-4): DSGVTQTPKHLITATGQRVTLRCSPRSGDLSVYWYQQSLDQGLQFLIQYYNGEERAKGNILERFSAQQFPDLHSELNLSSLELGDSALYFCASSVVAGHSEKLFFGSGTQLSVL.